This T cell receptor beta chain was recovered during a study of patients and donors after allogeneic stem cell transplantation. A few counts support this clonotype. J lost 2 bases, V lost 3 bases, and 7 bases had no gene match. The CDR3 has 15 amino acids. One entry per CDR3 protein results from TCRdb running MiXCR on the RT-PCR reads. The repertoire holds about a million distinct CDR3 sequences, with roughly 18% as singletons. J is TRBJ2-7 and V is TRBV12-3 or TRBV12-4, with 7 positions matching TRBD1. The TCR sequence derives from a human donor who was either an allogeneic HSCT recipient or a stem cell or donor lymphocyte infusion donor (not recorded which). It is not recorded whose cells these are; they may come from a transplant donor. Sequenced sample: blood, either unsorted or a sorted T cell fraction (not recorded which). CDR3 nucleotides: TGTGCCAGCAGTTTTTACAGGGGCACCCCCTACGAGCAGTACTTC. It yields the protein CASSFYRGTPYEQYF.